This T cell receptor (beta chain) was sequenced in a study of blood T cell repertoires in COVID-19. Across the study: From the United States, Italy and Spain came samples of acute and convalescent COVID-19. Nucleic acid was either cDNA or gDNA, and it came from T cells, B-cell-depleted T cells, or PBMCs.

In the study's own analysis: Reference gene primer amplification yielded estimated nucleated cell counts. TCRdb's copy holds only in-frame clones and misses some; the assay was immunoSEQ multiplex PCR. The V and J calls and the clone size are those of that table, but D and trimming were determined from the DNA. Among about 210,000 clones listed, about 90% were seen once. CDR1 is SGHRS and CDR2 is YFSETQ in the germline V gene. This CDR3 region has 15 residues. The J segment lost 1 base and the V segment lost 5 bases, leaving 5 bases of the junction unmatched. Sequenced material: peripheral blood. The chain joins TRBV5-1 to TRBJ2-3; TRBD2 matches 9 bases. This clonotype was sampled from a man aged 25 to 45 with acute or convalescent COVID-19. CDR3 amino acids: CASSLWTSGTDTQYF. CDR3 nucleotides: TGCGCCAGCAGTCTGTGGACTAGCGGCACAGATACGCAGTATTTT.